Shown below are 9 T cell receptor beta chains from a single sample sequenced in a study of early stage breast cancer tumors. Sequencing was performed with immunoSEQ multiplex PCR; in TCRdb, only in-frame clones are kept and a portion is missing. The data show around 40,000 clones, approximately 78% seen once. Sequencing used blood. The receptors derive from a person in their fifties with breast cancer.

There are a few counts of this clone. The J gene is TRBJ2-2, the V gene TRBV9; possibly TRBD1 for D (6 bases). The germline CDR1 and CDR2 sequences are SGDLS and YYNGEE. V was clipped by 3 bases and J by 13 bases, with 19 bases between them. The CDR3 runs to 14 residues. In DNA form, the CDR3 reads TGTGCCAGCAGCGCCTCCCGACAGGAGATGCGGCTGTTTTTT. Its translation: CASSASRQEMRLFF.

The rearrangement joins TRBV6-5 to TRBJ1-2, with D unresolved. The CDR3 extends over 16 amino acids. V gave up 0 bases and J gave up 7 bases, with 18 bases separating them. The germline V gene has CDR1 MNHEY and CDR2 SVGAGI. In nucleotides, the CDR3 is TGTGCCAGCAGTTACTCTGCCGAAGGTTGGACTTTTGGCTACACCTTC. It translates to CASSYSAEGWTFGYTF.

The chain has TRBV25-1 and TRBJ2-5; the match to TRBD1 covers 8 bases. Germline V gene sequence: CDR1 MGHDK, CDR2 SYGVNS. The junction had 16 bases not matched to a gene; V was cut back by 3 bases and J by 7 bases. The CDR3 length is 17 residues. CDR3 region: CASSDPLPRDRKATQYF. The DNA for the CDR3 is TGTGCCAGCAGTGACCCCCTCCCTCGGGACAGGAAGGCGACCCAGTACTTC.

The rearrangement links TRBV29-1 to TRBJ2-1; 11 bases line up with TRBD2. The CDR3 has 15 amino acids. Germline V CDR1 and CDR2: SQVTM, ANQGSEA. Trimming at V came to 6 bases and at J to 3 bases, leaving 7 bases not matched to a gene. CDR3 sequence reads: CSVSGTSGNYNEQFF. The CDR3 region has the DNA TGCAGCGTGTCCGGGACTAGCGGTAACTACAATGAGCAGTTCTTC.

The chain has TRBV5-1 and TRBJ2-1; 9 bases are a match to TRBD2. CDR3 size: 15 residues. J was trimmed by 4 bases and V by 4 bases; bases with no gene match: 6. CDR1 and CDR2 (germline): SGHRS, YFSETQ. As DNA, the CDR3 is TGCGCCAGCAGCACGGGACTAGCAGAATACAATGAGCAGTTCTTC. It yields the protein CASSTGLAEYNEQFF. The whole variable domain, filled in from reference TRBV5-1 and TRBJ2-1, reads KAGVTQTPRYLIKTRGQQVTLSCSPISGHRSVSWYQQTPGQGLQFLFEYFSETQRNKGNFPGRFSGRQFSNSRSEMNVSTLELGDSALYLCASSTGLAEYNEQFFGPGTRLTVL.

The chain is built from TRBV9 and TRBJ2-2; 13 bases fit TRBD2. The CDR3 extends over 19 amino acids. Germline values: CDR1 SGDLS, CDR2 YYNGEE. After removal of 7 bases from V and 5 bases from J, the junction contained 17 bases not matched to a gene. CDR3 residues: CASSPGGVRGLAGTGELFF. The CDR3 region has the DNA TGTGCCAGCTCGCCCGGAGGGGTTAGGGGACTAGCGGGAACCGGGGAGCTGTTTTTT.

This rearrangement joins TRBV18 to TRBJ1-2, with 11 bases matching TRBD1. Germline V gene sequence: CDR1 KGHSH, CDR2 LQKENI. With 3 bases clipped from V and 7 bases from J, the junction kept 7 bases outside the gene matches. CDR3 size: 15 residues. The CDR3 here is CASSPPGQGDSGYTF. CDR3 in DNA: TGTGCCAGCTCACCCCCGGGACAGGGGGACTCTGGCTACACCTTC.

The V call is TRBV19, the J call TRBJ2-1, with a weak D call TRBD1 (6 bases). Per the germline V gene, CDR1 is LNHDA and CDR2 is SQIVND (reference sequence). Trimming took 6 bases from V and 2 from J, leaving 14 bases between them. The CDR3 covers 15 residues. CDR3 region: CASSRTAFTYNEQFF. The CDR3 DNA reads TGTGCCAGTAGCCGGACAGCTTTCACCTACAATGAGCAGTTCTTC.

This clone was seen just once. V and J are TRBV6-6 and TRBJ2-2, with D possibly TRBD1 on 6 matching bases. Germline CDR1 MNHNY, CDR2 SVGAGI (reference sequence). Trimming cost V 0 bases and J 2 bases, with 10 bases left between them. This CDR3 spans 16 amino acids. CDR3 DNA: TGTGCCAGCAGTTACTCGTCGGACAGCAACACCGGGGAGCTGTTTTTT. Translated, it gives CASSYSSDSNTGELFF.